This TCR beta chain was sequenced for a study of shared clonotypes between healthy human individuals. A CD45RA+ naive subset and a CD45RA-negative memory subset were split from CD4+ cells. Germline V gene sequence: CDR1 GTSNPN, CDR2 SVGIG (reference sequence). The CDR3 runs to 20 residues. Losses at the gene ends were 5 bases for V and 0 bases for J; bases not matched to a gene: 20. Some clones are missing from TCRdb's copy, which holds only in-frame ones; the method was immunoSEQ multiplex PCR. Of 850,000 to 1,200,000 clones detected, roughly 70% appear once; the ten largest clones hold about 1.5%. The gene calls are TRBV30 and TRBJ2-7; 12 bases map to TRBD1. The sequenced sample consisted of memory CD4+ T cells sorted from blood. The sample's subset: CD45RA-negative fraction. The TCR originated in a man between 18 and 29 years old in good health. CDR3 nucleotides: TGTGCCTGGGGGGGCCCCAGGGACAGGGGGCAACCGCCGATCTCCTACGAGCAGTACTTC. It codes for CAWGGPRDRGQPPISYEQYF.